This T cell receptor beta chain was observed in a study of identical twins. General study points: Those out-of-frame alpha sequences shared by twins showed an excess of low generation probability.

The germline CDR1 and CDR2 sequences are DFQATT and SNEGSKA (reference sequence). This CDR3 contains 15 residues. V was clipped by 6 bases and J by 3 bases; unmatched bases: 11. On this clonotype: The antigen remains undetermined.

There were only healthy Caucasians among the donors. Template switching added a universal primer site; cDNA carried unique molecular identifiers. TCRdb used MiXCR to reprocess the 5' RACE reads, holding one entry per CDR3 protein. The data show 400,000 to 500,000 distinct CDR3 sequences, approximately 14% seen once. These same data were also listed under a study on yellow fever vaccine responses in identical twins.

The chain combines TRBV20-1 with TRBJ2-3; 8 nucleotides match TRBD1. The sequencing input was CD4+ T cells sorted from blood. The sequence derives from a young woman in good health. In DNA form, the CDR3 reads TGCAGTGCCGGATCGGACAGGGAGTTAACAGATACGCAGTATTTT. This sequence encodes CSAGSDRELTDTQYF.